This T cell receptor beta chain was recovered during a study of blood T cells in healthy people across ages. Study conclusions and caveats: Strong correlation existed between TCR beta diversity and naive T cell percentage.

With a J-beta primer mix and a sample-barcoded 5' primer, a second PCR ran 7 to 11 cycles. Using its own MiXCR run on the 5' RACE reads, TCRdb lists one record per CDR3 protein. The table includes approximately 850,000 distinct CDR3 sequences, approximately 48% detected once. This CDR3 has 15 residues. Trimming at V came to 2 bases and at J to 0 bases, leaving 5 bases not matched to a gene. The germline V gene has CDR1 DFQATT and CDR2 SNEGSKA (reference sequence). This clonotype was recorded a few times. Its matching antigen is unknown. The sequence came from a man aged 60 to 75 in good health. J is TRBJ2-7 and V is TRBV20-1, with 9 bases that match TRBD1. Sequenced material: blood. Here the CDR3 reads CSARKGQGDSYEQYF. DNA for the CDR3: TGCAGTGCTAGAAAGGGACAGGGAGACTCCTACGAGCAGTACTTC.